This T cell receptor beta chain originates from a study of cytomegalovirus exposure and HLA in healthy donors. On the study more broadly: Early released data had tens of millions of unique TCRs, all coming from HLA-typed donors. General study results and limits: Altogether, 150 to 200 TCR beta chains were recorded as cytomegalovirus-associated. Rarity held for most TCR sequences, but there were some public TCRs that occurred in many donors.

Comment on this clone: Its antigen remains unknown.

The V end was cut by 0 bases, the J end by 6 bases, with 10 bases between. CDR3 length: 13 residues. Germline values: CDR1 SGHRS, CDR2 YFSETQ. PCR employed 60 Vbeta and 13 Jbeta primers. The repertoire was sequenced with immunoSEQ multiplex PCR; TCRdb's copy has only in-frame clones and lacks some. The listing records 50,000 to 55,000 clones. This TCR derives from a woman aged 60 to 75 in good health and CMV-seropositive. The specimen sequenced was PBMCs. This chain joins TRBV5-1 and TRBJ2-7; tentatively, D is TRBD2 (6 bases). The CDR3 DNA follows: TGCGCCAGCAGCTTGGCGGAGGAGGGCGAGCAGTACTTC. It encodes CASSLAEEGEQYF.